Sequencing of this T cell receptor beta chain was carried out in a study of control samples from healthy donors and cancer patients. The V and J ends lost 4 bases and 3 bases respectively, with 16 bases between them. CDR1 and CDR2 from the germline V gene are WSHSY and SAAADI. The length of the CDR3 is 16 residues. Only in-frame clones appear in the TCRdb table, and some are missing; sequencing was by immunoSEQ multiplex PCR. Found here are about 110,000 clones, roughly 79% of them singletons; the top ten hold around 6.4%. The specimen was blood. The clonotype was recovered from a man younger than 30 in good health. This rearrangement joins TRBV10-2 to TRBJ1-5; D is perhaps TRBD1 (5 bases). The CDR3: CASSAGRDGSNQPQHF. CDR3 DNA sequence: TGCGCCAGCAGTGCCGGCCGGGACGGTTCCAATCAGCCCCAGCATTTT.